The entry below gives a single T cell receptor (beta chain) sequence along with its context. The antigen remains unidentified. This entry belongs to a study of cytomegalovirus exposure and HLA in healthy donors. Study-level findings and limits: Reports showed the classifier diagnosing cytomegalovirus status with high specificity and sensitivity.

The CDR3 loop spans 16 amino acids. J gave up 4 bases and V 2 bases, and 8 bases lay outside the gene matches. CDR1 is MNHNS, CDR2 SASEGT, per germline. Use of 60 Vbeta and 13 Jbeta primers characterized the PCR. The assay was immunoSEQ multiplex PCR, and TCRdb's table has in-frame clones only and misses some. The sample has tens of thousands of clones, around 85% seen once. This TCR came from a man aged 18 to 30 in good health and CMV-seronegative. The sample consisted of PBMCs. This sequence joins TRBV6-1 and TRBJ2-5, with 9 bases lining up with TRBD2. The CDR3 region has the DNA TGTGCCAGCAGTGAAAACGCGGGAGGGGGGGGAGAGACCCAGTACTTC. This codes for CASSENAGGGGETQYF.